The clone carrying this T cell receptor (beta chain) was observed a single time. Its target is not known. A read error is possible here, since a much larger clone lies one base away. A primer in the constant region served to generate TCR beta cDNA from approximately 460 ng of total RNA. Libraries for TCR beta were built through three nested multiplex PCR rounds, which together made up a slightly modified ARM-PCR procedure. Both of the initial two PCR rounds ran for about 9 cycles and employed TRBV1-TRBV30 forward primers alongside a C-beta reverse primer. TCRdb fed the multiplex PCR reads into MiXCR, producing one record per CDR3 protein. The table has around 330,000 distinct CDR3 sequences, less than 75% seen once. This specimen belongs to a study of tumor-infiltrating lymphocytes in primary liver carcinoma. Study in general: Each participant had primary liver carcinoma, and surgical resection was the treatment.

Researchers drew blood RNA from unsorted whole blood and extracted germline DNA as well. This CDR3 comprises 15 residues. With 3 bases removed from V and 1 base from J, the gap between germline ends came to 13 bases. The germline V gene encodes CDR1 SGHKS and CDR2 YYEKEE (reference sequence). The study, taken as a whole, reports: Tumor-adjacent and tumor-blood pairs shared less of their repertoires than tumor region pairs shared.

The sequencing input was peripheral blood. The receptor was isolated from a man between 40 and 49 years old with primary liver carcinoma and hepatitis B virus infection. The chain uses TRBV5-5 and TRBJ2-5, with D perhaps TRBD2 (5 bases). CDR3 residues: CASSSFVGIQETQYF. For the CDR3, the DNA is TGTGCCAGCAGCTCGTTTGTCGGGATCCAAGAGACCCAGTACTTC.